This entry is about one T cell receptor (beta chain). The antigen it recognizes is unknown. There are no base qualities to consult, and no much larger clone falls within one base. The collaborating institutions used their own protocols to collect whole blood in K2EDTA tubes. For TCRbeta analysis, collaborators shipped samples in one of three forms: frozen whole blood, isolated PBMCs, or DNA extracted from either of those sample types. The source of the sample is a study of blood T cell repertoires in COVID-19 (dated by TCRdb to the early 2020s). Regarding the complete study: Collaborator samples came from the United States, Italy and Spain and covered acute and convalescent phases of COVID-19. Where HLA class I and class II types were available, the types were taken from metadata supplied by the sample provider, not from assay-based typing. Samples came from the ongoing ImmuneRACE study (first 160 participants) plus 1,254 subjects from 6 global collaborators. A de-identified subject ID, COVID-19 status, age in years and sex were almost always included in the sample metadata. Deeply sampled blood TCRbeta repertoires from subjects exposed to, actively infected with, or recovered from COVID-19 were included in the dataset. The repertoires were released in a freely available public database intended as a resource for research on the immune response to SARS-CoV-2. The material from the prospective study consisted of cDNA or gDNA derived from T cells, B-cell-depleted T cells, or PBMCs.

Overall study outcomes, separate from this receptor: The amount of clinical and demographic metadata varied by source and participant and was provided uncurated.

The junction shows trimming of 1 base on V and 6 bases on J, plus 16 bases between the germline ends. Reading the germline V gene gives CDR1 SGHRS and CDR2 YFSETQ. The CDR3 contains 15 residues, cysteine and phenylalanine counted. The sequence is cut down to CDR3 DNA, 45 bases in frame from base 1. TCRbeta CDR3 regions were amplified from genomic DNA using the immunoSEQ Assay, a bias-controlled multiplex PCR. The source study handled its data this way. The number of nucleated cells in each sample was estimated from the amplification of reference gene primers within the assay. Sequence reads were collapsed and filtered to measure the absolute abundance of every unique TCRbeta CDR3 rearrangement. For each sample, productive Simpson clonality was calculated as the square root of Simpson's diversity index over productive rearrangements. This immuneACCESS table, as held by TCRdb, lists in-frame sequences with V and J called but not all clones. Of the missing ones, under half trace to an unresolved V gene in checked studies; the others have no known cause. V, J and clone size derive from that table, while D and trimming were established from the DNA sequence. This sample comprises tens of thousands of clones, roughly 80% of them detected only once. The ten biggest clones cover roughly 4.4% of the sample.

The sample comprised peripheral blood. This clonotype originated in a man aged 45-60 years with active COVID-19. The V and J genes are TRBV5-1 and TRBJ1-1, and TRBD1 may be the D gene, going by 6 matching bases. The CDR3 reads CASSLPDRPVAEAFF. The nucleotides are TGCGCCAGCAGCTTGCCCGACAGGCCCGTGGCTGAAGCTTTCTTT.